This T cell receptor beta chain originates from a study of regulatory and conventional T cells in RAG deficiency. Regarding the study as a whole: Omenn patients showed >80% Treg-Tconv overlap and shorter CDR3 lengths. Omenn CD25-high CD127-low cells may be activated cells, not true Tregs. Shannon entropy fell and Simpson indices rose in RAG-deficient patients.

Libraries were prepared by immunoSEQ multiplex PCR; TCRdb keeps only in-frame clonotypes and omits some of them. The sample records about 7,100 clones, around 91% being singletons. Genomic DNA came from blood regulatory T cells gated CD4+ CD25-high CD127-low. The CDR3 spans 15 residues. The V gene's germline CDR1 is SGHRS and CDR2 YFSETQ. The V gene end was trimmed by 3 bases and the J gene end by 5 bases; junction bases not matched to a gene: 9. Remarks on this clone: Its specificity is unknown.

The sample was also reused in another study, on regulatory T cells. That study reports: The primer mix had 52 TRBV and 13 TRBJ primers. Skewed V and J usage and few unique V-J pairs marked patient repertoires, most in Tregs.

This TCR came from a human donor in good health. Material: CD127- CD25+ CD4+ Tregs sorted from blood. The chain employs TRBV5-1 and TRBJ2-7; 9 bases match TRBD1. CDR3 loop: CASSWGDREIHEQYF. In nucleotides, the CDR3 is TGCGCCAGCAGCTGGGGGGACAGGGAGATTCACGAGCAGTACTTC.